A single sample gave rise to the 27 T cell receptor beta chains below, sequenced in a study of T cells in Graves' hyperthyroidism and ophthalmopathy. Amplified TCR beta CDR3 regions came from RNA transcripts. The study used the HTBI primer set for a first-round RT-PCR of the TCR CDR3. TCRdb called the multiplex PCR reads again in MiXCR, with one record for every CDR3 protein. The data hold hundreds of thousands of distinct CDR3 sequences, with roughly 37% observed a single time. The specimen sequenced was blood. All receptors derive from a man between 18 and 29 years old with Graves' hyperthyroidism.

As to this clonotype: One base away lies a much larger clone, so this may be a sequencing read error. This chain connects TRBV5-6 to TRBJ1-1, with D hard to call. The germline gives CDR1 SGHDT, CDR2 YYEEEE. The length of the CDR3 is 14 residues. V was clipped by 5 bases and J by 0 bases, with 11 bases between them. Here the CDR3 reads CASSARRLNTEAFF. The DNA for the CDR3 is TGTGCCAGCAGTGCTCGACGGTTGAACACTGAAGCTTTCTTT.

V gene TRBV20-1 combines with J gene TRBJ1-5; D call uncertain. Germline CDR1 DFQATT, CDR2 SNEGSKA (reference sequence). Trimming removed 8 bases at V and 2 bases at J, with 19 bases between. The CDR3 is made up of 15 amino acids. The CDR3 DNA reads as TGCAGTTACCCCCGCAGCGGGCCGGGCAATCAGCCCCAGCATTTT. Translation gives CSYPRSGPGNQPQHF.

This clonotype was detected many times. This chain joins TRBV20-1 and TRBJ1-6, with D possibly matching TRBD1 (5 bases). Germline values: CDR1 DFQATT, CDR2 SNEGSKA (reference sequence). Trimming removed 4 bases from V and 7 bases from J, with 14 bases in between. This CDR3 has 14 amino acids. DNA of the CDR3: TGCAGTGCTACCGCCAGGGTTGGGAATTCACCCCTCCACTTT. Translation gives CSATARVGNSPLHF.

The chain combines TRBV14 with TRBJ1-1; 8 nucleotides align to TRBD1. This CDR3 is 13 amino acids long. Trimming at V came to 6 bases and at J to 6 bases, leaving 6 bases not matched to a gene. Germline V gives CDR1 SGHDN, CDR2 FVKESK. CDR3 protein: CASRPQGAAEAFF. CDR3 DNA sequence: TGTGCCAGCAGGCCTCAGGGGGCGGCTGAAGCTTTCTTT.

V is TRBV6-4 and J is TRBJ2-7, with D maybe TRBD1 (5 bases). CDR1 is MRHNA and CDR2 is SNTAGT in the germline V gene. V was cut by 5 bases and J by 5 bases, with 13 bases left in between. The CDR3 covers 13 residues. CDR3 protein: CASSPYKGDEQYF. DNA of the CDR3: TGTGCCAGCAGTCCCTATAAAGGGGACGAGCAGTACTTC.

The V call is TRBV20-1, the J call TRBJ2-7; TRBD1 matches 7 bases. V gave up 0 bases and J gave up 5 bases; unmatched junction bases: 16. The CDR3 is made up of 17 amino acids. CDR1 is DFQATT and CDR2 is SNEGSKA in the germline V gene (reference sequence). In DNA, the CDR3 is TGCAGTGCTAGAGATCAGCAGAAAACGACAGGGAATGACGAGCAGTACTTC. Translating it yields CSARDQQKTTGNDEQYF.

The V gene is TRBV25-1, the J gene TRBJ2-2; no reliable D call. The CDR3 has 15 residues. From germline, CDR1 is MGHDK and CDR2 SYGVNS. The ends were cut back, 3 bases at V and 6 bases at J, with 14 bases in the middle. CDR3 residues: CASSEVQTPAGELFF. CDR3 nucleotide sequence: TGTGCCAGCAGTGAGGTCCAGACTCCTGCCGGGGAGCTGTTTTTT.

This clonotype was recorded at least ten times. The chain has TRBV10-1 and TRBJ1-5; tentatively, D is TRBD1 (5 bases). The CDR3 sequence is 13 residues long. Germline CDR1 and CDR2: WNHNN and SYGVQD (reference sequence). Between the trimmed V and J ends, which lost 4 bases and 4 bases, there was a span of 8 bases. The CDR3 here is CASSATANQPQHF. The CDR3, as DNA: TGCGCCAGCAGTGCGACAGCTAATCAGCCCCAGCATTTT.

This chain joins TRBV6-5 and TRBJ1-5, with 10 bases identical to TRBD1. This CDR3 contains 13 residues. Germline V gene lookup returns CDR1 MNHEY and CDR2 SVGAGI. V trimming: 10 bases; J trimming: 6 bases; junction bases outside the gene matches: 6. This chain's CDR3 is CATGTGDTQPQHF. DNA of the CDR3: TGTGCCACCGGGACAGGGGATACTCAGCCCCAGCATTTT.

In this sample, this clonotype turned up a few times. This rearrangement joins TRBV3-1 to TRBJ1-2; tentatively, D is TRBD1 (6 bases). Germline CDR1 LGHDT, CDR2 YNNKEL (reference sequence). This CDR3 is 15 amino acids long. V lost 3 bases, J lost 1 base, and 12 bases lay in between. The chain's CDR3 is CASSHAGGHNYGYTF. CDR3 in DNA: TGTGCCAGCAGCCATGCGGGGGGGCATAACTATGGCTACACCTTC.

The chain carries TRBV9 and TRBJ2-5, with 9 bases identical to TRBD2. The CDR3 is 15 amino acids. Germline V CDR1 and CDR2: SGDLS, YYNGEE. J was trimmed by 2 bases and V by 0 bases; bases with no gene match: 2. CDR3 DNA sequence: TGTGCCAGCAGCGTAGCCCTAGCGGGGCAAGAGACCCAGTACTTC. This codes for CASSVALAGQETQYF.

This clonotype was detected only a few times. The gene calls are TRBV9 and TRBJ1-1; the D gene is possibly TRBD1 (6 bases). This CDR3 region has 14 residues. Trimming left V 4 bases short and J 5 bases short, with 15 bases between. CDR1 SGDLS and CDR2 YYNGEE come from the germline V gene. CDR3 sequence reads: CASSLDITGTEAFF. Written as DNA, the CDR3 is TGTGCCAGCAGCCTAGATATCACAGGGACTGAAGCTTTCTTT. Full variable domain (rest looked up from reference TRBV9 and TRBJ1-1): DSGVTQTPKHLITATGQRVTLRCSPRSGDLSVYWYQQSLDQGLQFLIQYYNGEERAKGNILERFSAQQFPDLHSELNLSSLELGDSALYFCASSLDITGTEAFFGQGTRLTVV.

The V gene is TRBV6-1, the J gene TRBJ1-4; no definite D call. Trimming removed 6 bases at V and 8 bases at J, with 13 bases between. Germline V gene lookup returns CDR1 MNHNS and CDR2 SASEGT. This CDR3 contains 13 residues. The CDR3, as DNA: TGTGCCAGCAGGTGGGAGGGTGAAGAAAAACTGTTTTTT. Translation: CASRWEGEEKLFF.

The genes are TRBV29-1 and TRBJ2-7; TRBD1 agrees at 7 bases. The CDR3 contains 14 residues. V shed 7 bases and J 0 bases; nucleotides not matched to a gene: 9. Germline CDR1 reads SQVTM; CDR2 reads ANQGSEA. In DNA, the CDR3 is TGCAGCGCGCTGACAGGGAGAAACTCCTACGAGCAGTACTTC. Encoded protein: CSALTGRNSYEQYF.

This clonotype came up many times. The chain is built from TRBV7-9 and TRBJ1-4; D is possibly TRBD1 (5 bases). V lost 7 bases, J lost 8 bases, and 14 bases lay in between. The CDR3 consists of 13 residues. Per the germline V gene, CDR1 is SEHNR and CDR2 is FQNEAQ (reference sequence). The chain's CDR3 is CASMRGRGEKLFF. CDR3 bases: TGTGCCAGCATGAGGGGACGGGGCGAAAAACTGTTTTTT. The full variable domain, in which reference TRBV7-9 and TRBJ1-4 provide the parts outside the CDR3, is DTGVSQNPRHKITKRGQNVTFRCDPISEHNRLYWYRQTLGQGPEFLTYFQNEAQLEKSRLLSDRFSAERPKGSFSTLEIQRTEQGDSAMYLCASMRGRGEKLFFGSGTQLSVL.

The chain carries TRBV4-3 and TRBJ1-3; D is uncertain. V lost 0 bases, J lost 2 bases, and 11 bases lay in between. Germline lookup yields CDR1 LGHNA and CDR2 YSLEER. The CDR3 length is 16 residues. CDR3 nucleotides: TGCGCCAGCAGCCAAGATGGGTCAGGCCCTGGAAACACCATATATTTT. It encodes CASSQDGSGPGNTIYF.

This clonotype was seen at least ten times. This chain uses TRBV10-1 with TRBJ1-3; D remains unclear. V lost 3 bases and J lost 0, with 3 bases in between. This CDR3 spans 13 amino acids. The germline gives CDR1 WNHNN, CDR2 SYGVQD (reference sequence). CDR3 sequence reads: CASSDGSGNTIYF. The CDR3, as DNA: TGCGCCAGCAGTGACGGCTCTGGAAACACCATATATTTT.

The rearrangement joins TRBV25-1 to TRBJ1-2, with TRBD1 identical over 10 bases. The trim removed 4 bases at V and 7 bases at J, leaving 6 bases unmatched. Germline CDR1 is MGHDK and CDR2 is SYGVNS. The CDR3 contains 14 residues. CDR3 DNA: TGTGCCAGCAGTGGCGAGGGACAGGGGTTTGGCTACACCTTC. It is translated as CASSGEGQGFGYTF.

V gene TRBV5-6 combines with J gene TRBJ2-5; 9 bases are a match to TRBD1. CDR1 SGHDT and CDR2 YYEEEE come from the germline V gene. The CDR3 consists of 15 residues. Trimming at V came to 3 bases and at J to 5 bases, leaving 8 bases not matched to a gene. The CDR3 nucleotides are TGTGCCAGCAGCTCGACAGGGGGTGATCGCGAGACCCAGTACTTC. Amino acids: CASSSTGGDRETQYF.

V and J are TRBV7-8 and TRBJ1-4, with 8 bases identical to TRBD1. J was trimmed by 4 bases and V by 10 bases; bases with no gene match: 17. The CDR3 totals 17 residues. CDR1 is SGHVS and CDR2 is FQNEAQ in the germline V gene. CDR3 coding DNA: TGTGCCACCGGGACAGGAGATAGCCCAGCGATTAATGAAAAACTGTTTTTT. Translating it yields CATGTGDSPAINEKLFF.

This clonotype was picked up many times. The V and J genes are TRBV7-9 and TRBJ1-1; perhaps TRBD1 as D (5 bases). The CDR3 runs 11 residues. V was clipped by 5 bases and J by 7 bases, with 8 bases between them. Per germline, CDR1 SEHNR and CDR2 FQNEAQ (reference sequence). The chain's CDR3 is CASSRGSEAFF. CDR3 sequence (DNA): TGTGCCAGCAGCCGGGGGAGTGAAGCTTTCTTT.

As concerns this clonotype: A much larger clone differs from this one at a single base, so this may be a read error. The chain joins TRBV10-3 to TRBJ2-7; 8 bases line up with TRBD1. Germline V gene sequence: CDR1 ENHRY, CDR2 SYGVKD. CDR3 length equals 14 residues. V shed 5 bases, J shed 0 bases, and the junction held 3 bases outside the gene matches. The CDR3 bases are TGTGCCATCAGTAGACAGGGGAGCTCCTACGAGCAGTACTTC. It yields the protein CAISRQGSSYEQYF.

This chain uses TRBV27 with TRBJ2-2; D might be TRBD2 (6 bases). The CDR3 runs to 15 residues. Germline values: CDR1 MNHEY, CDR2 SMNVEV (reference sequence). The V end was cut by 5 bases, the J end by 2 bases, with 12 bases between. This CDR3 is CASSLLGLNTGELFF. The CDR3 DNA reads TGTGCCAGCAGTCTTCTGGGACTCAACACCGGGGAGCTGTTTTTT.

This clonotype was recorded at least ten times. The CDR3 DNA reads TGTGCCAGCAGTGGGACAGGGAGTACTGAAGCTTTCTTT. Its protein is CASSGTGSTEAFF. The chain uses TRBV9 and TRBJ1-1, with 9 nucleotides matching TRBD1. The CDR3 has 13 residues. V lost 5 bases and J lost 5; bases outside the gene matches: 4. CDR1 SGDLS and CDR2 YYNGEE come from the germline V gene.

There are a few counts of this clonotype. The chain is built from TRBV13 and TRBJ1-4, with D possibly matching TRBD1 (6 bases). The CDR3 loop spans 14 amino acids. Germline lookup yields CDR1 PRHDT and CDR2 FYEKMQ (reference sequence). With 3 bases removed from V and 4 bases from J, the gap between germline ends came to 9 bases. For the CDR3, the DNA is TGTGCCAGCAGCTTTCGACAGGATAATGAAAAACTGTTTTTT. Translation: CASSFRQDNEKLFF.

The rearrangement links TRBV15 to TRBJ1-4; no reliable D call. V gave up 0 bases and J gave up 15 bases, with 17 bases separating them. In germline, CDR1 is LNHNV, CDR2 YYDKDF (reference sequence). This CDR3 region has 14 residues. CDR3 in DNA: TGTGCCACCAGCAGAGAGGAGGACCTGAACAAGGTGTTTTTT. Residues: CATSREEDLNKVFF.

The V gene is TRBV6-1, the J gene TRBJ2-5, with 7 positions matching TRBD1. CDR1 MNHNS and CDR2 SASEGT come from the germline V gene. This CDR3 spans 16 amino acids. Trimming cost V 6 bases and J 3 bases; bases outside gene matches: 13. CDR3 protein: CASSQPVLGQEETQYF. CDR3 DNA sequence: TGTGCCAGCAGCCAACCAGTCCTCGGACAGGAAGAGACCCAGTACTTC.